The 15 T cell receptor beta chains given below trace back to one sample, sequenced in a study of identical twins. One entry per CDR3 protein results from TCRdb running MiXCR on the 5' RACE reads. Of roughly 230,000 distinct CDR3 sequences listed, around 8.8% are singletons. The same specimen was also included in a second study, on yellow fever vaccine responses in identical twins.

Sequenced: CD8+ T cells sorted from blood. These receptors originate from a young woman in good health.

This clonotype has only a few counts. The CDR3 sequence: CASSLGTQGPSYEQYF. CDR3 nucleotides: TGTGCCAGCAGCTTAGGTACGCAGGGACCGTCCTACGAGCAGTACTTC. The chain carries TRBV7-9 and TRBJ2-7; either TRBD1 or TRBD2 may supply D (5 bases each). CDR3 length equals 16 residues. CDR1 and CDR2 (germline): SEHNR, FQNEAQ (reference sequence). The V end was cut by 1 base, the J end by 1 base, with 14 bases between.

A few counts support this clonotype. This chain connects TRBV2 to TRBJ2-3; TRBD2 agrees at 13 bases. Losses at the gene ends were 7 bases for V and 5 bases for J; bases not matched to a gene: 12. The CDR3 runs 17 residues. Germline-derived CDR1 and CDR2 are SNHLY and FYNNEI. CDR3 nucleotide sequence: TGTGCCAGCACCGAACGGGGACTAGCGGGACTTGGAGATACGCAGTATTTT. Its protein product is CASTERGLAGLGDTQYF.

This clonotype was picked up a small number of times. The J gene is TRBJ2-7, the V gene TRBV20-1, with 9 bases fitting TRBD1. V lost 6 bases to trimming and J lost 5 bases; unmatched junction nucleotides: 8. From germline, CDR1 is DFQATT and CDR2 SNEGSKA (reference sequence). The CDR3 consists of 13 residues. CDR3 sequence reads: CSARQGGSNEQYF. CDR3 coding DNA: TGCAGTGCCCGACAGGGGGGTAGCAACGAGCAGTACTTC.

This clonotype was detected many times. The V and J genes are TRBV7-6 and TRBJ1-1; TRBD1 agrees at 8 bases. After removal of 5 bases from V and 4 bases from J, the junction contained 6 bases not matched to a gene. The CDR3 is made up of 14 amino acids. Germline CDR1 is SGHVS and CDR2 is FNYEAQ. The DNA of the CDR3 is TGTGCCAGCAGCCCAGGACAGGGTAGCACTGAAGCTTTCTTT. Residues: CASSPGQGSTEAFF.

This clonotype was counted a few times. V usage is TRBV5-1 and J usage is TRBJ2-3, with 9 bases lining up with TRBD1. CDR1 SGHRS and CDR2 YFSETQ come from the germline V gene. The CDR3 runs to 18 residues. The V gene end was trimmed by 1 base and the J gene end by 2 bases; junction bases not matched to a gene: 11. DNA for the CDR3: TGCGCCAGCAGCTTGAACAGGGGGCAGGCCTGGCTCACAGATACGCAGTATTTT. It codes for CASSLNRGQAWLTDTQYF.

The table lists this clonotype with many counts. The V and J genes are TRBV7-3 and TRBJ2-3; D is uncertain. Trimming took off 5 bases at V and 3 bases at J, with 9 bases between the two ends. The CDR3 is 13 amino acids. The germline gives CDR1 SGHTA, CDR2 FQGTGA. The CDR3 DNA reads as TGTGCCAGCAGCGTATTTTTTACAGATACGCAGTATTTT. Translated, it gives CASSVFFTDTQYF.

This clonotype was recorded at least ten times. This chain joins TRBV4-3 and TRBJ2-7, with 9 bases aligning to TRBD2. Germline-derived CDR1 and CDR2 are LGHNA and YSLEER. V lost 4 bases and J lost 0; bases outside the gene matches: 7. There are 16 residues in the CDR3. The CDR3: CASSLDSSGNSYEQYF. DNA for the CDR3: TGCGCCAGCAGCCTGGATTCTAGCGGGAACTCCTACGAGCAGTACTTC.

This clonotype was seen more than once but under ten times. The chain combines TRBV24-1 with TRBJ1-1; D unclear. Germline V lookup: CDR1 KGHDR, CDR2 SFDVKD. The V end lost 2 bases, the J end lost 3 bases, and 6 bases lay between the germline ends. The CDR3 is made up of 13 amino acids. The CDR3, as DNA: TGTGCCACCAGTGATTACGGGGACACTGAAGCTTTCTTT. Its protein product is CATSDYGDTEAFF.

This clonotype was seen a few times. V is TRBV6-5 and J is TRBJ2-3; tentatively, D is TRBD2 (6 bases). Germline V CDR1 and CDR2: MNHEY, SVGAGI. This CDR3 comprises 14 residues. Trimming shortened V by 0 bases and J by 6 bases, and 10 bases separated the two germline ends. CDR3 sequence reads: CASSYSRGPDTQYF. CDR3 nucleotide sequence: TGTGCCAGCAGTTACTCGCGGGGACCTGATACGCAGTATTTT.

Many counts were recorded for this clonotype. The J gene is TRBJ2-7, the V gene TRBV4-3; TRBD2 might be the D (7 bases). V dropped 1 base and J dropped 4 bases, with 23 bases sitting between them. From germline, CDR1 is LGHNA and CDR2 YSLEER. The CDR3 is made up of 18 amino acids. The CDR3 is CASSQAHSRGGAGYEQYF. CDR3 bases: TGCGCCAGCAGCCAAGCCCATTCGAGGGGGGGGGCTGGTTACGAGCAGTACTTC.

This clonotype was detected a few times. The V and J genes are TRBV6-2 or TRBV6-3 and TRBJ2-3; D might be TRBD2 (6 bases). The CDR3 has 13 amino acids. Germline CDR1 reads MNHEY; CDR2 reads SVGEGT. The V gene lost 8 bases and the J gene lost 7 bases, with 16 bases spanning the gap. The CDR3 bases are TGTGCCAGCGGGTGGTCCGGGACTCATACGCAGTATTTT. It is translated as CASGWSGTHTQYF.

This clonotype has a count of ten or more. This sequence joins TRBV29-1 and TRBJ1-1, with TRBD1 matching over 7 bases. The CDR3 has 12 amino acids. V trimming: 7 bases; J trimming: 5 bases; junction bases outside the gene matches: 7. The germline CDR1 and CDR2 sequences are SQVTM and ANQGSEA. The CDR3 bases are TGCAGCGCGACAGGGAGGGGGACTGAAGCTTTCTTT. Translation gives CSATGRGTEAFF.

This clonotype was found many times. This chain joins TRBV29-1 and TRBJ2-7, with unresolved D. This CDR3 has 16 amino acids. V dropped 6 bases and J dropped 3 bases, with 24 bases sitting between them. Germline lookup yields CDR1 SQVTM and CDR2 ANQGSEA. CDR3: CSVPPSSKWVNYEQYF. In nucleotides, the CDR3 is TGCAGCGTCCCCCCCTCCTCAAAGTGGGTAAACTACGAGCAGTACTTC.

The chain has TRBV27 and TRBJ2-2; 16 bases match TRBD2. CDR1 MNHEY and CDR2 SMNVEV come from the germline V gene (reference sequence). V lost 8 bases and J lost 6; bases outside the gene matches: 3. The length of the CDR3 is 15 residues. The CDR3 nucleotides are TGTGCCAGCGGGGGACTAGCGGGAGGGCCCGGGGAGCTGTTTTTT. It translates to CASGGLAGGPGELFF.

The chain links TRBV4-1 to TRBJ2-5; 9 nucleotides align to TRBD1. CDR1 is MGHRA and CDR2 is YSYEKL in the germline V gene. With V trimmed by 3 bases and J by 5 bases, 16 bases remained unmatched. The CDR3 length is 18 residues. CDR3 residues: CASSHHIGGQGNLETQYF. CDR3 nucleotide sequence: TGCGCCAGCAGCCATCACATAGGTGGACAGGGGAATTTGGAGACCCAGTACTTC.